Below are 22 T cell receptor beta chains sequenced from a single sample in a study of control samples from healthy donors and cancer patients. Here immunoSEQ multiplex PCR was the method, and the copy in TCRdb shows in-frame clones only, minus some. The data contain 150,000 to 200,000 clones, about nine tenths of them singletons. Source material: blood. These receptors were taken from a woman in her 30s in good health.

This clone was found once. V usage is TRBV5-1 and J usage is TRBJ2-7; 8 nucleotides match TRBD2. The ends lost 1 base at V and 3 bases at J; junction bases unmatched: 0. The CDR3 sequence is 13 residues long. Germline-derived CDR1 and CDR2 are SGHRS and YFSETQ. The CDR3: CASSLTSGYEQYF. The CDR3 nucleotides are TGCGCCAGCAGCTTGACTAGCGGCTACGAGCAGTACTTC.

The chain combines TRBV18 with TRBJ1-5; the match to TRBD1 covers 10 bases. The germline CDR1 and CDR2 sequences are KGHSH and LQKENI. The CDR3 runs 14 residues. V trimming: 3 bases; J trimming: 7 bases; junction bases outside the gene matches: 3. This CDR3 is CASSPGTGEQPQHF. In nucleotides, the CDR3 is TGTGCCAGCTCACCCGGGACAGGGGAGCAGCCCCAGCATTTT.

J is TRBJ1-2 and V is TRBV7-9, with 9 bases that match TRBD1. V lost 6 bases to trimming and J lost 4 bases; unmatched junction nucleotides: 6. The CDR3 sequence is 14 residues long. Germline CDR1 SEHNR, CDR2 FQNEAQ (reference sequence). DNA for the CDR3: TGTGCCAGCAGTTTTGGGGGACAGGGCTATGGCTACACCTTC. It yields the protein CASSFGGQGYGYTF.

The chain links TRBV10-1 to TRBJ1-1, with D possibly being TRBD1 (6 bases). The germline V and J ends were trimmed by 3 bases and 0 bases, with 11 bases remaining between them. The germline V gene has CDR1 WNHNN and CDR2 SYGVQD (reference sequence). The CDR3 has 15 amino acids. CDR3 sequence reads: CASSEDRSVNTEAFF. The CDR3 nucleotides are TGCGCCAGCAGTGAAGACAGGTCCGTGAACACTGAAGCTTTCTTT.

J is TRBJ2-2 and V is TRBV7-3, with 14 bases matching TRBD2. Per the germline V gene, CDR1 is SGHTA and CDR2 is FQGTGA. The CDR3 runs to 17 residues. The V and J ends lost 4 bases and 2 bases, in that order; junction bases with no gene match: 3. CDR3: CASSWTSGGLNTGELFF. The CDR3 DNA follows: TGTGCCAGCAGCTGGACTAGCGGGGGGCTAAACACCGGGGAGCTGTTTTTT.

Worth noting for this clone: Other DNA variants within this sample encode the same CDR3. This chain connects TRBV6-5 to TRBJ1-3, with D unclear. V lost 0 bases, J lost 0 bases, and 6 bases lay in between. From germline, CDR1 is MNHEY and CDR2 SVGAGI. The CDR3 runs to 15 residues. CDR3: CASSYSGSSGNTIYF. The CDR3 region has the DNA TGTGCCAGCAGTTACTCGGGGAGCTCTGGAAACACCATATATTTT.

The V and J genes are TRBV18 and TRBJ1-4; no clear D. CDR1 is KGHSH and CDR2 is LQKENI in the germline V gene. The V end was cut by 3 bases, the J end by 8 bases, with 13 bases between. The CDR3 has 14 residues. The CDR3, as DNA: TGTGCCAGCTCACCGGATTCGGTACGCGAAAAACTGTTTTTT. As protein: CASSPDSVREKLFF.

The V call is TRBV7-8, the J call TRBJ1-5, with D possibly matching TRBD1 (5 bases). Trimming cost V 5 bases and J 7 bases, with 18 bases left between them. Looked up from germline, CDR1 is SGHVS and CDR2 is FQNEAQ. The CDR3 is 15 amino acids. CDR3 sequence (DNA): TGTGCCAGCAGCCTAGGTGAGGGGCGGGGGCAGCCCCAGCATTTT. It translates to CASSLGEGRGQPQHF.

The chain links TRBV2 to TRBJ2-7, with D perhaps given as TRBD1 or TRBD2 (5 bases each). The CDR3 sequence is 13 residues long. Germline assignment: CDR1 SNHLY and CDR2 FYNNEI. Trimming cost V 10 bases and J 2 bases, with 15 bases left between them. As DNA, the CDR3 is TGTGCCACTACCGGGACGGGAACCTACGAGCAGTACTTC. Its translation: CATTGTGTYEQYF.

Regarding this clone: Germline and junction disagree at one end, which may indicate a read error. V is TRBV29-1 and J is TRBJ2-3; D is uncertain. CDR1 and CDR2 (germline): SQVTM, ANQGSEA. This CDR3 comprises 13 residues. In DNA form, the CDR3 reads TGCAGCGTTGAAGATCCCCGCACCGATACGCAGTATTTT. This codes for CSVEDPRTDTQYF.

The chain joins TRBV7-9 to TRBJ1-5, with D perhaps matching TRBD1 (6 bases). Germline-derived CDR1 and CDR2 are SEHNR and FQNEAQ (reference sequence). The CDR3 extends over 14 amino acids. The germline V and J ends were trimmed by 5 bases and 4 bases, with 12 bases remaining between them. The chain's CDR3 is CASSRTGLNQPQHF. Written as DNA, the CDR3 is TGTGCCAGCAGCAGAACAGGGTTGAATCAGCCCCAGCATTTT.

This clone was seen only once. V gene TRBV5-6 combines with J gene TRBJ2-5, with D perhaps TRBD1 (6 bases). With 0 bases removed from V and 2 bases from J, the gap between germline ends came to 8 bases. The CDR3 has 14 residues. Germline V gene lookup returns CDR1 SGHDT and CDR2 YYEEEE. The CDR3 sequence: CASSLGQVQETQYF. For the CDR3, the DNA is TGTGCCAGCAGCTTGGGACAGGTACAAGAGACCCAGTACTTC.

This sequence joins TRBV28 and TRBJ2-7, with D hard to call. CDR3 size: 14 residues. Germline assignment: CDR1 MDHEN and CDR2 SYDVKM. Trimming cost V 6 bases and J 5 bases, with 17 bases left between them. The CDR3 region is CASSLRLNPHEQYF. The CDR3 DNA follows: TGTGCCAGCAGCCTTAGACTGAACCCCCACGAGCAGTACTTC.

This rearrangement joins TRBV15 to TRBJ1-1; unclear D gene. This CDR3 region has 13 residues. Germline values: CDR1 LNHNV, CDR2 YYDKDF (reference sequence). V was clipped by 0 bases and J by 3 bases, with 5 bases between them. The CDR3 here is CATSRDRHTEAFF. The CDR3, as DNA: TGTGCCACCAGCAGAGATCGGCACACTGAAGCTTTCTTT.

The chain employs TRBV4-3 and TRBJ2-1; 8 nucleotides line up with TRBD2. V was clipped by 0 bases and J by 4 bases; unmatched bases: 5. CDR3 length equals 16 residues. From germline, CDR1 is LGHNA and CDR2 YSLEER. Written as DNA, the CDR3 is TGCGCCAGCAGCCAAGATCTCCGGGAGGGGTACAATGAGCAGTTCTTC. This encodes CASSQDLREGYNEQFF.

This chain links TRBV5-6 with TRBJ2-1, with a weak D call TRBD1 (6 bases). The CDR3 is 13 amino acids. CDR1 is SGHDT and CDR2 is YYEEEE in the germline V gene. With 6 bases removed from V and 4 bases from J, the gap between germline ends came to 11 bases. The CDR3 DNA is TGTGCCAGCACCCTGGACAGTTACAATGAGCAGTTCTTC. It yields the protein CASTLDSYNEQFF.

Concerning this clone: The identical CDR3 is also encoded by other nucleotide sequences in the sample. The chain links TRBV18 to TRBJ1-5; D is unresolved. The germline gives CDR1 KGHSH, CDR2 LQKENI. CDR3 size: 13 residues. Trimming took 2 bases from V and 5 from J, leaving 7 bases between them. The CDR3 is CASSPGVDQPQHF. In DNA form, the CDR3 reads TGTGCCAGCTCACCAGGGGTGGATCAGCCCCAGCATTTT.

The V gene is TRBV6-6, the J gene TRBJ2-7; weak D call: TRBD2 (6 bases). The CDR3 totals 14 residues. V was clipped by 4 bases and J by 4 bases, with 14 bases between them. In germline, CDR1 is MNHNY, CDR2 SVGAGI (reference sequence). The CDR3 protein is CASSSFSGNYEQYF. For the CDR3, the DNA is TGTGCCAGCAGTTCTTTTAGCGGAAATTACGAGCAGTACTTC.

This chain connects TRBV6-5 to TRBJ2-5, with D possibly TRBD1 on 6 matching bases. Trimming left V 6 bases short and J 3 bases short, with 17 bases between. Germline CDR1 and CDR2: MNHEY and SVGAGI. The CDR3 covers 15 residues. CDR3 in DNA: TGTGCCAGCAGCCGTGACCGGGACACGGAAGAGACCCAGTACTTC. Translated, it gives CASSRDRDTEETQYF.

The chain has TRBV10-3 and TRBJ1-1; TRBD1 is a possible D gene (6 bases). Germline values: CDR1 ENHRY, CDR2 SYGVKD. This CDR3 has 13 residues. With 4 bases removed from V and 4 bases from J, the gap between germline ends came to 10 bases. CDR3 coding DNA: TGTGCCATCAGTGGAAAGGGGGGCACTGAAGCTTTCTTT. Encoded protein: CAISGKGGTEAFF.

In regard to this clone: One end of the junction is discordant with germline, which a read error may explain. The rearrangement uses TRBV7-7 and TRBJ2-5, with 11 bases fitting TRBD2. CDR1 and CDR2 from the germline V gene are SSHAT and FNYEAQ (reference sequence). The CDR3 spans 18 residues. As DNA, the CDR3 is TGTGCTAGCAGCCCTCGGACAGGAACTAGCGGGAGCCAAGAGACCCAGTACTTC. It codes for CASSPRTGTSGSQETQYF.

The rearrangement links TRBV19 to TRBJ2-1; unclear D gene. This CDR3 is built from 14 residues. Trimming took off 2 bases at V and 1 base at J, with 6 bases between the two ends. CDR1 is LNHDA and CDR2 is SQIVND in the germline V gene (reference sequence). This chain's CDR3 is CASSIPASYNEQFF. DNA of the CDR3: TGTGCCAGTAGTATACCTGCATCCTACAATGAGCAGTTCTTC.